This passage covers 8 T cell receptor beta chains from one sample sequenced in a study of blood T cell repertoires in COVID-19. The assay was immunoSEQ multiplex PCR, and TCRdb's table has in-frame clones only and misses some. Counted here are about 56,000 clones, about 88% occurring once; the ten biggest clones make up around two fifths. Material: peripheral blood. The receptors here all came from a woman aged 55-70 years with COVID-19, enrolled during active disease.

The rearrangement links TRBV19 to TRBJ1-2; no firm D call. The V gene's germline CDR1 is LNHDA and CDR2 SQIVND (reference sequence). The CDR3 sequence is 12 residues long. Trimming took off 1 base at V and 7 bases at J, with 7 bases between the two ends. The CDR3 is CASSIGAGGYTF. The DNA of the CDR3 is TGTGCCAGTAGTATAGGAGCGGGTGGCTACACCTTC.

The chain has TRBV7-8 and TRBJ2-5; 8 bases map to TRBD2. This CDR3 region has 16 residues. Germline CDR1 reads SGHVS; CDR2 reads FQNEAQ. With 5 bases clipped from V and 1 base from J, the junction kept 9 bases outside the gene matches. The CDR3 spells CASSPGASGRQETQYF. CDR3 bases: TGTGCCAGCAGCCCAGGGGCTAGCGGGCGCCAAGAGACCCAGTACTTC.

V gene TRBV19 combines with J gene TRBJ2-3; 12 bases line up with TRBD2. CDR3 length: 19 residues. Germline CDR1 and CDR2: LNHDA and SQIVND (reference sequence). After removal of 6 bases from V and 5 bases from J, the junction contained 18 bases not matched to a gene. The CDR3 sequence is CASRSGLAGPPRDGDTQYF. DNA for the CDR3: TGTGCCAGTAGATCCGGACTAGCGGGGCCCCCTCGGGATGGAGATACGCAGTATTTT.

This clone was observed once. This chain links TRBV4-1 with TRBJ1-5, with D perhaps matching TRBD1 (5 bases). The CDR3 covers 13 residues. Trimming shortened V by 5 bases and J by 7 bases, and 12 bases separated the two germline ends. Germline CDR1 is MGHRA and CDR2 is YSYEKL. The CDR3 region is CASSAGGRQPQHF. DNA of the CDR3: TGCGCCAGCAGCGCGGGGGGAAGGCAGCCCCAGCATTTT.

CDR3 loop: CATSDPGLAGDHRNNEQFF. CDR3 DNA sequence: TGTGCCACCAGTGACCCCGGACTAGCGGGAGACCACCGGAACAATGAGCAGTTCTTC. This sequence joins TRBV24-1 and TRBJ2-1; 13 bases align to TRBD2. V shed 4 bases, J shed 5 bases, and the junction held 13 bases outside the gene matches. The CDR3 contains 19 residues. CDR1 and CDR2 from the germline V gene are KGHDR and SFDVKD.

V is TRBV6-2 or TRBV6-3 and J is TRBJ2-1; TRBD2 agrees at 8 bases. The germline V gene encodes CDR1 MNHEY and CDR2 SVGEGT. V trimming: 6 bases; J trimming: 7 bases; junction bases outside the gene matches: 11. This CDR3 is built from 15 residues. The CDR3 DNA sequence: TGTGCCAGCAGCTTAGCGGGGTCCTTTCTTAATGAGCAGTTCTTC. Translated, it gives CASSLAGSFLNEQFF.

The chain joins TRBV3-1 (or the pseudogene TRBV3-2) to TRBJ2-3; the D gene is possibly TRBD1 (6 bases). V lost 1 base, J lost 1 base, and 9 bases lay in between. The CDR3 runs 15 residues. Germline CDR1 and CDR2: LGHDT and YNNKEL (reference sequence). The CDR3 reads CASSQGSGGTDTQYF. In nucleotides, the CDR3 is TGTGCCAGCAGCCAAGGATCAGGGGGCACAGATACGCAGTATTTT.

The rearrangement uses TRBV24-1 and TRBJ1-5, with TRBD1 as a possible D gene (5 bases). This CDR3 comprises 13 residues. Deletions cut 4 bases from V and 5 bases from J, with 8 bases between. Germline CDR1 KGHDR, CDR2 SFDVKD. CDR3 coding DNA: TGTGCCACCAGTGAAGGGGTCTATCAGCCCCAGCATTTT. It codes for CATSEGVYQPQHF.